This is a list of T cell receptor beta chains from one sample in a study of CD8+CD57+ T cells in acquired aplastic anemia. One entry per CDR3 protein, called by TCRdb with MiXCR from the reads. This sample carries over 250,000 distinct CDR3 sequences, roughly 53% of them seen once, and the ten largest clones take approximately 1.2%. Sequenced sample: sorted CD4+, CD8+, or CD8+CD57+ T cells (not recorded which) from PBMCs. All receptors derive from a human donor with aplastic anemia. Each CDR3 is given with its conserved first and last residue. A D gene is named only where the DNA matches it firmly. Clone size is shown for a subset of rows, as once, few, many or a class of expanded clone.

clone_size	v_call	j_call	d_call	cdr3_nt	cdr3_aa
many	TRBV25-1	TRBJ1-2	NA	TGTGCCAGCAGTGGGTCTCTGATCGGCGAAGGCTACACCTTC	CASSGSLIGEGYTF
many	TRBV29-1	TRBJ1-5	NA	TGCAGCGTTGAAGATCAGGAAGGTCAGCCCCAGCATTTT	CSVEDQEGQPQHF
NA	TRBV13	TRBJ2-1	TRBD2	TGTGCCAGCAGCTTCGGCGGGGGGGCGAGTAATGAGCAGTTCTTC	CASSFGGGASNEQFF
NA	TRBV2	TRBJ2-3	TRBD2	TGTGCCAGCAGCCCCTTGACTAGCGGGGGACCAGATACGCAGTATTTT	CASSPLTSGGPDTQYF
NA	TRBV15	TRBJ2-1	TRBD1	TGTACCACCAGCAGGGACAGGGGTTCCTACAATGAGCAGTTCTTC	CTTSRDRGSYNEQFF
NA	TRBV7-6	TRBJ1-6	TRBD1	TGTGCCAGCAGCCTTAATCCGGGACAGCCTACTTATAATTCACCCCTCCACTTT	CASSLNPGQPTYNSPLHF
many	TRBV11-2	TRBJ1-2	NA	TGTGCCAGCAGCTTACAGATGACAGAGAACTATGGCTACACCTTC	CASSLQMTENYGYTF
NA	TRBV7-9	TRBJ1-2	NA	TGTGCCAGCAGCCTAACCTCAGGGGGCTACACCTTC	CASSLTSGGYTF
many	TRBV18	TRBJ2-1	TRBD2	TGTGCCAGCTCACCAGGACTAGCGGGGGGGAATGAGCAGTTCTTC	CASSPGLAGGNEQFF
few	TRBV29-1	TRBJ2-7	NA	TGCAGCGTTGACACGGAGACCTACGAGCAGTACTTC	CSVDTETYEQYF
NA	TRBV9	TRBJ2-3	TRBD2	TGTGCCAGCAGCCCTGATGGGACAGGACTAGCGGGGGGGGCTCGGACAGATACGCAGTATTTT	CASSPDGTGLAGGARTDTQYF
NA	TRBV7-9	TRBJ1-2	NA	TGTGCCAGCAGCTTACCCGGGACGGGTCTCGACTATGGCTACACCTTC	CASSLPGTGLDYGYTF
NA	TRBV24-1	TRBJ2-5	TRBD2	TGTGCCACCAGTCCAGGTCTTGGGAAGGGACGGGGAGGGGAGACCCAGTACTTC	CATSPGLGKGRGGETQYF
few	TRBV20-1	TRBJ1-6	TRBD1	TGCAGTGCTCGCGGGACAGGGGATAATTCACCCCTCCACTTT	CSARGTGDNSPLHF
NA	TRBV5-1	TRBJ2-5	TRBD1	TGCGCCAGCAGCTCCAGGACAGGGGCTGGCGAGACCCAGTACTTC	CASSSRTGAGETQYF
NA	TRBV10-3	TRBJ2-1	NA	TGTGCCATCAGCGGGGGACAGATTAATGAGCAGTTCTTC	CAISGGQINEQFF
once	TRBV20-1	TRBJ2-6	TRBD1	TGCAGTGCTACGCGACAGGGCGTCAACGTCCTGACTTTC	CSATRQGVNVLTF
many	TRBV19	TRBJ2-5	TRBD1	TGTGCCAGTAATGGACAGGGGGCTTCCCAAGAGACCCAGTACTTC	CASNGQGASQETQYF
NA	TRBV20-1	TRBJ2-7	TRBD2	TGCAGTGCTAGAACCCCGGGACTAGCTTCCTACGAGCAGTACTTC	CSARTPGLASYEQYF
few	TRBV2	TRBJ2-2	NA	TGTGCCAGCAGTGAAGCGATCACCGGGGAGCTGTTTTTT	CASSEAITGELFF
few	TRBV2	TRBJ2-2	NA	TGTGCCACTTCACAGGGAGTGACCGGGGAGCTGTTTTTT	CATSQGVTGELFF
few	TRBV10-2	TRBJ2-3	NA	TGCGCCAGCAGTGACCCCTATACGCAGTATTTT	CASSDPYTQYF
NA	TRBV6-1	TRBJ2-1	TRBD2	TGTGCCAGCAGTGATACTAGCGGGCCCTACAATGAGCAGTTCTTC	CASSDTSGPYNEQFF
many	TRBV19	TRBJ2-5	TRBD2	TGTGCCAGTAGGGGAGCGGGGGGGGTAGAGACCCAGTACTTC	CASRGAGGVETQYF
many	TRBV10-3	TRBJ1-5	NA	TGTGCCATCAGTGAGCGGAGTCAGGGCAATCAGCCCCAGCATTTT	CAISERSQGNQPQHF
many	TRBV12-3/TRBV12-4	TRBJ2-7	TRBD2	TGTGCCAGCAGCCAAGGGACTAGCGGGACTTTCTACGAGCAGTACTTC	CASSQGTSGTFYEQYF
NA	TRBV7-9	TRBJ2-7	NA	TGTGCCAGCAGGGGACAGCGGGGGAGCTCCTACGAGCAGTACTTC	CASRGQRGSSYEQYF
NA	TRBV7-2	TRBJ1-3	NA	TGTGCCAGCAGCCCGGACCGGGCGCCTGGAAACACCATATATTTT	CASSPDRAPGNTIYF
NA	TRBV2	TRBJ2-7	NA	TGTGCCCCCCGGGTAGGGGGCTACGAGCAGTACTTC	CAPRVGGYEQYF